The 4 T cell receptor beta chains in this list originate from one sample, sequenced in a study of spatial heterogeneity in lung cancer. Using its own MiXCR run on the 5' RACE reads, TCRdb lists one record per CDR3 protein. The repertoire holds about 40,000 distinct CDR3 sequences, with 5.2% as singletons. Time point of the sample: sample taken at primary tumor resection. Sequencing covered unsorted whole RNA taken from tumor, nontumor lung or frozen PBMC. The sample in question was PBMCs, obtained at surgery. These receptors originate from a female donor with early-stage non-small cell lung cancer.

This clonotype was counted ten times or more. The chain is built from TRBV3-1 and TRBJ2-7; the match to TRBD2 covers 7 bases. The CDR3 consists of 15 residues. Germline V gene sequence: CDR1 LGHDT, CDR2 YNNKEL (reference sequence). The ends lost 2 bases at V and 4 bases at J; junction bases unmatched: 8. Here the CDR3 DNA reads TGTGCCAGCAGCCAACAAGCGGGGAGTCTGTACGAGCAGTACTTC. It specifies CASSQQAGSLYEQYF.

The sample holds many counts of this clonotype. The V gene is TRBV7-9, the J gene TRBJ2-1, with D perhaps matching TRBD1 (5 bases). Per germline, CDR1 SEHNR and CDR2 FQNEAQ (reference sequence). CDR3 length: 15 residues. Trimming left V 5 bases short and J 5 bases short, with 16 bases between. CDR3 residues: CASSPPAGLNNEQFF. The CDR3 bases are TGTGCCAGCAGCCCCCCTGCAGGGTTGAACAATGAGCAGTTCTTC. The entire variable domain, with the rest obtained from reference TRBV7-9 and TRBJ2-1, is as follows: DTGVSQNPRHKITKRGQNVTFRCDPISEHNRLYWYRQTLGQGPEFLTYFQNEAQLEKSRLLSDRFSAERPKGSFSTLEIQRTEQGDSAMYLCASSPPAGLNNEQFFGPGTRLTVL.

V usage is TRBV18 and J usage is TRBJ1-2; D is uncertain. The CDR3 covers 14 residues. The germline V gene has CDR1 KGHSH and CDR2 LQKENI. Trimming pared 2 bases from V and 7 bases from J, leaving 14 bases between. CDR3 loop: CASSPNPHRSGYTF. For the CDR3, the DNA is TGTGCCAGCTCACCAAATCCCCACCGAAGTGGCTACACCTTC.

This clonotype was seen at least ten times. This chain links TRBV11-2 with TRBJ2-1; a weak D match, TRBD2 (6 bases). The V gene lost 5 bases and the J gene lost 5 bases, with 13 bases spanning the gap. CDR1 is SGHAT, CDR2 FQNNGV, per germline. This CDR3 contains 14 residues. CDR3 protein: CASSPTGGNNEQFF. CDR3 DNA sequence: TGTGCCAGCAGCCCCACCGGGGGTAACAATGAGCAGTTCTTC.